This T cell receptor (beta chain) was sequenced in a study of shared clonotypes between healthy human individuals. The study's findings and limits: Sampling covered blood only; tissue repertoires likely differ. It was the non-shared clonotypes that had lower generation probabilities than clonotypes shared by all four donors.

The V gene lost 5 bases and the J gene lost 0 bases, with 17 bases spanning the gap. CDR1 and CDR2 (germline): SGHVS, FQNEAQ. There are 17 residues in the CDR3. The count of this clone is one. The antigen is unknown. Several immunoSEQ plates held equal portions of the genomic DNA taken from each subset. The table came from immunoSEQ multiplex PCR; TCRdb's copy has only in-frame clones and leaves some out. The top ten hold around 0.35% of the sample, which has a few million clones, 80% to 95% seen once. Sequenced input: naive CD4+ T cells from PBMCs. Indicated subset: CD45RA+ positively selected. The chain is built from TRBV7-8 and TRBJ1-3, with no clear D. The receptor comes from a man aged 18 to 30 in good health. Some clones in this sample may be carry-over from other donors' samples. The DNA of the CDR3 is TGTGCCAGCAGCCCCCGGCTTGATCCTCGCTCTGGAAACACCATATATTTT. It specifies CASSPRLDPRSGNTIYF.